These 21 T cell receptor beta chains share one sample of origin, sequenced in a study of cytomegalovirus exposure and HLA in healthy donors. 13 Jbeta primers and 60 Vbeta primers were used for the PCR. The data were produced by immunoSEQ multiplex PCR, yet TCRdb's version contains in-frame clones alone and is incomplete. The sample holds 85,000 to 120,000 clones, 71% seen once. The sample comprised PBMCs. The source is a female donor in good health and CMV-seronegative.

This clone was seen only a few times. The V and J genes are TRBV5-1 and TRBJ1-2, with D possibly TRBD1 on 5 matching bases. Germline V CDR1 and CDR2: SGHRS, YFSETQ. V was pared by 4 bases and J by 4 bases, with 14 bases between. The CDR3 loop spans 14 amino acids. The DNA for the CDR3 is TGCGCCAGCAGCGGAGCTCAGGGAGGCTATGGCTACACCTTC. Translating gives CASSGAQGGYGYTF.

The rearrangement links TRBV4-3 to TRBJ1-1; D perhaps matches TRBD1 (6 bases). Trimming took off 0 bases at V and 0 bases at J, with 11 bases between the two ends. Per the germline V gene, CDR1 is LGHNA and CDR2 is YSLEER. This CDR3 has 16 amino acids. The DNA for the CDR3 is TGCGCCAGCAGCCAAGATAGGACAGTTTTGAACACTGAAGCTTTCTTT. Translated: CASSQDRTVLNTEAFF.

The V call is TRBV6-6, the J call TRBJ1-2; 8 nucleotides agree with TRBD1. Germline CDR1 MNHNY, CDR2 SVGAGI (reference sequence). Unmatched junction bases numbered 2, after V lost 6 bases and J lost 8 bases. The CDR3 totals 11 residues. For the CDR3, the DNA is TGTGCCAGCAGAGACAGGGGAGGCTACACCTTC. Its translation: CASRDRGGYTF.

This clone has more than one count but fewer than ten. The CDR3 sequence is CASSMDSHTYEQYF. The CDR3 bases are TGTGCCAGCAGCATGGACAGCCATACCTACGAGCAGTACTTC. This chain joins TRBV7-9 and TRBJ2-7; perhaps TRBD1 as D (6 bases). V was pared by 5 bases and J by 2 bases, with 13 bases between. The CDR3 has 14 amino acids. The germline V gene has CDR1 SEHNR and CDR2 FQNEAQ (reference sequence). The full variable domain, rest sourced from reference TRBV7-9 and TRBJ2-7, is DTGVSQNPRHKITKRGQNVTFRCDPISEHNRLYWYRQTLGQGPEFLTYFQNEAQLEKSRLLSDRFSAERPKGSFSTLEIQRTEQGDSAMYLCASSMDSHTYEQYFGPGTRLTVT.

The chain recombines TRBV7-8 with TRBJ1-3; 9 nucleotides line up with TRBD1. V trimming: 5 bases; J trimming: 4 bases; junction bases outside the gene matches: 9. The V gene's germline CDR1 is SGHVS and CDR2 FQNEAQ. This CDR3 spans 16 amino acids. The CDR3 sequence: CASSLGQGKTGNTIYF. CDR3 nucleotide sequence: TGTGCCAGCAGCCTCGGACAGGGGAAGACCGGAAACACCATATATTTT.

J is TRBJ1-1 and V is TRBV18, with D unclear. The CDR3 is 14 residues long. Per the germline V gene, CDR1 is KGHSH and CDR2 is LQKENI. Trimming removed 3 bases at V and 4 bases at J, with 12 bases between. This CDR3 reads CASSPLVGPTEAFF. DNA for the CDR3: TGTGCCAGCTCACCCCTTGTGGGCCCCACTGAAGCTTTCTTT.

This clone was counted many times. The V and J genes are TRBV5-1 and TRBJ2-1, with D possibly being TRBD2 (6 bases). Trimming left V 0 bases short and J 8 bases short, with 9 bases between. Germline CDR1 SGHRS, CDR2 YFSETQ. The CDR3 consists of 13 residues. CDR3 protein: CASSLEGRYEQFF. CDR3 in DNA: TGCGCCAGCAGCTTGGAGGGGAGGTATGAGCAGTTCTTC.

This rearrangement joins TRBV30 to TRBJ1-6, with D perhaps matching TRBD1 (5 bases). The CDR3 totals 17 residues. The germline gives CDR1 GTSNPN, CDR2 SVGIG (reference sequence). V lost 0 bases, J lost 6 bases, and 18 bases lay in between. CDR3 loop: CAWSVRGAGRGNSPLHF. The CDR3 DNA reads TGTGCCTGGAGTGTACGAGGGGCTGGGAGGGGTAATTCACCCCTCCACTTT. Based on the CDR3 plus reference TRBV30 and TRBJ1-6, the full variable domain is SQTIHQWPATLVQPVGSPLSLECTVEGTSNPNLYWYRQAAGRGLQLLFYSVGIGQISSEVPQNLSASRPQDRQFILSSKKLLLSDSGFYLCAWSVRGAGRGNSPLHFGNGTRLTVT.

This clone came up a few times. Relative to the germline gene, one junction end is altered; a read error may explain this. V gene TRBV7-9 combines with J gene TRBJ2-7, with D possibly TRBD1 on 6 matching bases. CDR3 length: 12 residues. Germline values: CDR1 SEHNR, CDR2 FQNEAQ (reference sequence). The CDR3 DNA reads TGTTCCAGCAGCCTGCGGACAGACGAGCAGTACTTC. Encoded protein: CSSSLRTDEQYF. Full variable domain (remainder filled in from reference TRBV7-9 and TRBJ2-7): DTGVSQNPRHKITKRGQNVTFRCDPISEHNRLYWYRQTLGQGPEFLTYFQNEAQLEKSRLLSDRFSAERPKGSFSTLEIQRTEQGDSAMYLCSSSLRTDEQYFGPGTRLTVT.

The rearrangement links TRBV4-3 to TRBJ2-1; tentatively, D is TRBD2 (6 bases). Trimming removed 4 bases at V and 5 bases at J, with 18 bases between. There are 16 residues in the CDR3. Germline values: CDR1 LGHNA, CDR2 YSLEER. The DNA of the CDR3 is TGCGCCAGCAGCCTGGGACTCCATGGACTGAACAATGAGCAGTTCTTC. Its translation: CASSLGLHGLNNEQFF.

This clone has just a few counts. V gene TRBV2 combines with J gene TRBJ2-1; 8 bases line up with TRBD2. The J segment lost 9 bases and the V segment lost 2 bases, leaving 9 bases of the junction unmatched. The CDR3 runs to 15 residues. Germline assignment: CDR1 SNHLY and CDR2 FYNNEI. The CDR3 sequence: CASSEQVAGKGEQFF. The CDR3 DNA follows: TGTGCCAGCAGTGAACAAGTAGCGGGGAAGGGTGAGCAGTTCTTC.

J is TRBJ1-1 and V is TRBV7-3; D remains ambiguous. From germline, CDR1 is SGHTA and CDR2 FQGTGA. CDR3 length: 14 residues. With 0 bases removed from V and 0 bases from J, the gap between germline ends came to 5 bases. The CDR3 DNA sequence: TGTGCCAGCAGCTTAACGTCAGTGAACACTGAAGCTTTCTTT. This gives the protein CASSLTSVNTEAFF.

This clone turned up a few times. This chain connects TRBV4-1 to TRBJ2-3; TRBD1 might be the D (6 bases). This CDR3 comprises 17 residues. V lost 6 bases to trimming and J lost 0 bases, with 19 bases between them. Germline V gene sequence: CDR1 MGHRA, CDR2 YSYEKL. The CDR3, as DNA: TGCGCCAGCAGTCCCCTCCACCCACAGGGTAGCACAGATACGCAGTATTTT. This codes for CASSPLHPQGSTDTQYF.

This clone is deemed medium-sized (0.01 to 0.1%). The chain has TRBV6-1 and TRBJ1-5; 7 bases fit TRBD1. With 5 bases clipped from V and 8 bases from J, the junction kept 6 bases outside the gene matches. The length of the CDR3 is 13 residues. Looked up from germline, CDR1 is MNHNS and CDR2 is SASEGT. The CDR3 reads CASSRTGPEPQHF. The CDR3 nucleotides read TGTGCCAGCAGTCGGACAGGCCCCGAGCCCCAGCATTTT.

J is TRBJ2-3 and V is TRBV20-1; weak D call: TRBD2 (5 bases). This CDR3 is built from 11 residues. Per germline, CDR1 DFQATT and CDR2 SNEGSKA (reference sequence). Trimming removed 5 bases at V and 8 bases at J, with 11 bases between. For the CDR3, the DNA is TGCAGTGCTCCAGCGGAGCTTACGCAGTATTTT. Residues: CSAPAELTQYF.

The chain carries TRBV6-5 and TRBJ1-6, with D possibly being TRBD1 (6 bases). The germline CDR1 and CDR2 sequences are MNHEY and SVGAGI. Trimming removed 6 bases from V and 9 bases from J, with 15 bases in between. This CDR3 has 14 amino acids. As DNA, the CDR3 is TGTGCCAGCAGGAACCAGGGGAAGGTTTCACCCCTCCACTTT. Translation gives CASRNQGKVSPLHF.

The J gene is TRBJ1-1, the V gene TRBV19, with D unclear. This CDR3 is built from 14 residues. Germline V gene lookup returns CDR1 LNHDA and CDR2 SQIVND (reference sequence). Trimming removed 3 bases at V and 3 bases at J, with 11 bases between. CDR3 DNA sequence: TGTGCCAGTAGTATGCTGGCGCGGGACACTGAAGCTTTCTTT. It yields the protein CASSMLARDTEAFF.

The chain has TRBV10-3 and TRBJ2-5; 9 bases line up with TRBD1. The DNA end lines up better with TRBJ2-7; the J call may be wrong. Germline V gene lookup returns CDR1 ENHRY and CDR2 SYGVKD. The CDR3 is made up of 14 amino acids. CDR3 in DNA: TGTGCCATCAGTTTCCGGGACAGGGCCTACGAGCAGTACTTC. Its translation is CAISFRDRAYEQYF.

V is TRBV7-9 and J is TRBJ2-1; TRBD2 agrees at 13 bases. Trimming removed 10 bases from V and 8 bases from J; junction bases left unmatched: 14. This CDR3 spans 16 amino acids. Germline V gives CDR1 SEHNR, CDR2 FQNEAQ (reference sequence). CDR3 sequence: CATQGAGTSGIYEQFF. The DNA for the CDR3 is TGTGCCACACAGGGGGCCGGGACTAGCGGGATTTATGAGCAGTTCTTC.

The chain is built from TRBV12-5 and TRBJ2-7; D is ambiguous. CDR1 is LGHNT, CDR2 FRNRAP, per germline. CDR3 length: 17 residues. Trimming took 2 bases from V and 0 from J, leaving 17 bases between them. CDR3 bases: TGTGCTAGTGGTTTGTGGTGGAGTAGCCATAGCTCCTACGAGCAGTACTTC. Translated, it gives CASGLWWSSHSSYEQYF.

About this clone itself: Other nucleotide sequences from this sample produce the same CDR3. The chain uses TRBV4-1 and TRBJ2-1; a weak D match, TRBD2 (5 bases). Germline CDR1 is MGHRA and CDR2 is YSYEKL. CDR3 length: 13 amino acids. V lost 3 bases and J 10 bases, leaving 13 bases between the germline ends. CDR3 protein: CASSQEAGGEQFF. In DNA, the CDR3 is TGCGCCAGCAGCCAGGAGGCCGGCGGGGAGCAGTTCTTC.